The 6 T cell receptor beta chains given below trace back to one sample, sequenced in a study of OX40 agonist ivuxolimab in advanced cancers. Libraries were prepared by immunoSEQ multiplex PCR; TCRdb keeps only in-frame clonotypes and omits some of them. This sample has approximately 74,000 clones, with more than 85% found just once. This specimen was CD4+ or CD8+ T cells sorted from blood, taken in a trial of the OX40 agonist ivuxolimab. These receptors all stem from an adult with an advanced solid tumor such as melanoma, head and neck, liver or kidney cancer.

The chain uses TRBV4-2 and TRBJ2-2; 12 positions match TRBD2. This CDR3 is 17 amino acids long. The ends lost 4 bases at V and 2 bases at J; junction bases unmatched: 5. The germline V gene encodes CDR1 LGHNA and CDR2 YNFKEQ. CDR3 loop: CASSRRTSGDNTGELFF. CDR3 bases: TGTGCCAGCAGCCGACGGACTAGCGGGGATAACACCGGGGAGCTGTTTTTT.

Written as DNA, the CDR3 is TGTGCCAGCAGCCGGTCAGGGGGCCAGCATGCTGAAGCTTTCTTT. It translates to CASSRSGGQHAEAFF. The rearrangement uses TRBV28 and TRBJ1-1; 8 bases align to TRBD1. V lost 6 bases and J lost 6; bases outside the gene matches: 12. CDR3 size: 15 residues. Germline values: CDR1 MDHEN, CDR2 SYDVKM.

The rearrangement links TRBV7-3 to TRBJ2-2, with D tentatively TRBD1 or TRBD2 (5 bases each). V was cut by 7 bases and J by 7 bases, with 16 bases left in between. The CDR3 runs to 14 residues. CDR1 is SGHTA and CDR2 is FQGTGA in the germline V gene. The CDR3 DNA is TGTGCCAGCACCCCGGGGCTGAACGTCGGGGAGCTGTTTTTT. It yields the protein CASTPGLNVGELFF.

The rearrangement links TRBV25-1 to TRBJ2-7; 7 nucleotides agree with TRBD2. The trim removed 5 bases at V and 1 base at J, leaving 2 bases unmatched. Per the germline V gene, CDR1 is MGHDK and CDR2 is SYGVNS. This CDR3 region has 13 residues. As DNA, the CDR3 is TGTGCCAGCAGTAAAGCGGGATCCTACGAGCAGTACTTC. Translating it yields CASSKAGSYEQYF.

This chain links TRBV7-2 with TRBJ1-3; TRBD1 is a possible D gene (5 bases). V was trimmed by 5 bases and J by 6 bases, leaving 17 bases between them. Germline V gives CDR1 SGHTA, CDR2 FQGNSA. The CDR3 covers 15 residues. Here the CDR3 DNA reads TGTGCCAGCAGCCCCGGGGACGCCGTACCAAACACCATATATTTT. This translates into CASSPGDAVPNTIYF.

The count of this clone is one. V gene TRBV19 combines with J gene TRBJ1-1, with D hard to call. The V end lost 7 bases, the J end lost 4 bases, and 7 bases lay between the germline ends. Per germline, CDR1 LNHDA and CDR2 SQIVND (reference sequence). The CDR3 length is 11 residues. This CDR3 is CASKGSTEAFF. In DNA form, the CDR3 reads TGTGCCAGTAAGGGCAGCACTGAAGCTTTCTTT.